Listed below are T cell receptor beta chains from one sample, sequenced in a study of human T cells and chemical hapten exposure. One entry per CDR3 protein results from TCRdb running MiXCR on the RACE reads. The data show 79,000 or so distinct CDR3 sequences, around a third seen once. The sample in question was whole blood, obtained in connection with sensitization to the hapten diphenylcyclopropenone (DPC). All receptors derive from a man aged 35 to 55 with alopecia areata. Some clones in this sample may be carry-over from other donors' samples. CDR3s include the opening cysteine and the closing phenylalanine or tryptophan. Fields, in order: clone size, D gene, J gene, V gene, CDR3 protein, CDR3 DNA. The D gene is left open where the match is weak. Clone sizes are given selectively: once, few, many, or a class where the clone is expanded.

>few|-|TRBJ2-3|TRBV7-2
CASSYLSTDTQYF
TGTGCCAGCAGCTACTTGAGCACAGATACGCAGTATTTT
>few|-|TRBJ2-3|TRBV20-1
CSARESATDTQYF
TGCAGTGCTAGAGAGTCTGCCACAGATACGCAGTATTTT
>-|TRBD1|TRBJ2-1|TRBV20-1
CSARDLDRVTYNEQFF
TGCAGTGCTAGAGATCTGGACAGGGTCACCTACAATGAGCAGTTCTTC
>few|-|TRBJ2-5|TRBV27
CASSQKAGPETQYF
TGTGCCAGCAGCCAAAAGGCGGGGCCAGAGACCCAGTACTTC
>-|-|TRBJ2-1|TRBV29-1
CSVAGTLDNEQFF
TGCAGCGTTGCCGGGACACTCGACAATGAGCAGTTCTTC
>-|TRBD1|TRBJ1-5|TRBV7-2
CASSLGTGLGQPQHF
TGTGCCAGCAGCTTAGGGACAGGGCTAGGTCAGCCCCAGCATTTT
>-|-|TRBJ1-5|TRBV11-2
CASSPRWPPTQHF
TGTGCCAGCAGCCCCCGTTGGCCGCCTACCCAGCATTTT
>few|-|TRBJ2-3|TRBV5-4
CASSLSGLSTDTQYF
TGTGCCAGCAGCTTGTCGGGTCTTAGCACAGATACGCAGTATTTT
>-|TRBD1|TRBJ1-4|TRBV12-3/TRBV12-4
CASSPQGRGEKLFF
TGTGCCAGCAGTCCACAGGGGAGAGGGGAAAAACTGTTTTTT
>-|-|TRBJ1-6|TRBV12-3/TRBV12-4
CASRVYNSPLHF
TGTGCCAGCAGGGTTTATAATTCACCCCTCCACTTT
>few|TRBD1|TRBJ2-5|TRBV19
CASRQGETQYF
TGTGCCAGTAGACAGGGGGAGACCCAGTACTTC
>-|-|TRBJ1-1|TRBV3-1
CASSRGPGGSTEAFF
TGTGCCAGCAGCCGGGGGCCGGGCGGTTCCACTGAAGCTTTCTTT
>few|-|TRBJ2-7|TRBV20-1
CSARLLGSALYEQYF
TGCAGTGCTAGACTGTTGGGTAGCGCCCTTTACGAGCAGTACTTC
>-|-|TRBJ2-3|TRBV10-3
CAISESGGSSDTQYF
TGTGCCATCAGTGAGTCCGGGGGATCCAGCGATACGCAGTATTTT
>-|TRBD1|TRBJ1-5|TRBV19
CASTPGTGGNSNQPQHF
TGTGCCAGTACCCCCGGGACAGGGGGGAATAGCAATCAGCCCCAGCATTTT
>-|-|TRBJ1-2|TRBV15
CATTEGYRDGAYGYTF
TGTGCCACCACCGAAGGTTACAGGGATGGAGCCTATGGCTACACCTTC